The source of this T cell receptor beta chain is a study of CD8 T cells in Susac syndrome. Study overall: Patients with Susac syndrome were therapy-naive, on corticosteroids, or on intravenous immunoglobulin alone at the time that blood was drawn.

The germline V and J ends were trimmed by 4 bases and 0 bases, with 14 bases remaining between them. Germline V gene lookup returns CDR1 SGHRS and CDR2 YFSETQ. The length of the CDR3 is 17 residues. An amount of RNA that ranged from about 0.45 to 1 ug was reverse transcribed with random hexamers. Using its own MiXCR run on the immunoSEQ multiplex PCR reads, TCRdb lists one record per CDR3 protein. The data show tens of thousands of distinct CDR3 sequences, about 96% seen once. Sequencing was carried out using CD8+ T cells from PBMCs. The source is a human donor with Susac syndrome. This rearrangement joins TRBV5-1 to TRBJ2-6; no definite D call. The CDR3 nucleotides are TGCGCCAGCAGCCTTGATTCCCAATTCTCTGGGGCCAACGTCCTGACTTTC. This gives the protein CASSLDSQFSGANVLTF.